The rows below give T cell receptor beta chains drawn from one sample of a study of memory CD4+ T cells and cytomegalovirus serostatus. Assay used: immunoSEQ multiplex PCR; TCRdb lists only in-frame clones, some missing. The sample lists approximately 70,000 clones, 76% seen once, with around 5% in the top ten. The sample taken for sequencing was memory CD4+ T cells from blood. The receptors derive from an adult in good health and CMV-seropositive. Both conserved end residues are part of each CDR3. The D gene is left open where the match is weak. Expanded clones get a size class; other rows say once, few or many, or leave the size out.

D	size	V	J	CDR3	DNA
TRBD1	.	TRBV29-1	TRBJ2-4	CSVGGQGLAKNIQYF	TGCAGCGTTGGCGGACAGGGCTTAGCCAAAAACATTCAGTACTTC
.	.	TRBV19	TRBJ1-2	CASIGTRKRGYTF	TGTGCCAGTATTGGGACAAGGAAGCGAGGCTACACCTTC
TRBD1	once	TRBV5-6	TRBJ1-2	CASSLVFGTGNYGYTF	TGTGCCAGCAGCTTGGTCTTTGGGACAGGGAACTATGGCTACACCTTC
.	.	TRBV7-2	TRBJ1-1	CASSSLGGDTEAFF	TGTGCCAGCAGCAGTTTAGGTGGAGACACTGAAGCTTTCTTT
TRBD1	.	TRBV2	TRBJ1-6	CASSPGTGGFDSPLHF	TGTGCCAGCAGTCCCGGGACAGGGGGGTTTGATTCACCCCTCCACTTT
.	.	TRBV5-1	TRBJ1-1	CASSGGRGQRQGTEAFF	TGCGCCAGCAGCGGGGGTCGTGGGCAGCGCCAAGGCACTGAAGCTTTCTTT
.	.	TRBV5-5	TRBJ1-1	CASSLPQGSFEAFF	TGTGCCAGCAGCCTTCCCCAGGGCAGCTTTGAAGCTTTCTTT
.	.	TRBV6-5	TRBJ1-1	CASVAAGTGTEAFF	TGTGCCAGCGTAGCAGCCGGGACGGGGACTGAAGCTTTCTTT
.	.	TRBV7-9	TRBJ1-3	CASSLDGSAGNTIYF	TGTGCCAGCAGCTTAGATGGGTCCGCTGGAAACACCATATATTTT
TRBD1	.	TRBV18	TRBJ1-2	CASSPDRDSGYTF	TGTGCCAGCTCACCGGACAGGGACAGTGGCTACACCTTC
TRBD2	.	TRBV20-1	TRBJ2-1	CSSSGYNEQFF	TGCAGTTCTAGCGGGTACAATGAGCAGTTCTTC